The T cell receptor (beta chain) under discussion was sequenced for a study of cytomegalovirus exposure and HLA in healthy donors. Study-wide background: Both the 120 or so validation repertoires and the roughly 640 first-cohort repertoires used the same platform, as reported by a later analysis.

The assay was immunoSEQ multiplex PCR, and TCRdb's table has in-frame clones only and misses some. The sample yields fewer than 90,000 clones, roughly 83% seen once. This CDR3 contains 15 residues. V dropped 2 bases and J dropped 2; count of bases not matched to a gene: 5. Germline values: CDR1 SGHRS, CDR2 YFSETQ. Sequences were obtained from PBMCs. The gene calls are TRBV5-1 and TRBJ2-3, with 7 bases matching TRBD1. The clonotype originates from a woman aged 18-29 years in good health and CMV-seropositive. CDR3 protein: CASSLDRAPTDTQYF. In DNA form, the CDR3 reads TGCGCCAGCAGCTTAGACAGGGCCCCCACAGATACGCAGTATTTT.